The sequence of this T cell receptor beta chain was determined in a study of cytomegalovirus exposure and HLA in healthy donors. This CDR3 comprises 17 residues. It was with 60 Vbeta and 13 Jbeta primers that the PCR ran. Assay used: immunoSEQ multiplex PCR; TCRdb lists only in-frame clones, some missing. The table has 100,000 to 150,000 clones, approximately 71% seen once. This receptor was taken from a woman aged 55-70 years in good health and CMV-seronegative. Source material: PBMCs. The J gene is TRBJ2-6, the V gene TRBV21-1; the table's TRBD1 call for D was not verified on the DNA. TRBV21-1 is given as a pseudogene. Written as DNA, the CDR3 is TGTGCCAGCAGCGTTAATAGGGACAGGGTGGATTATACGGTCCTGACTTTC. This sequence encodes CASSVNRDRVDYTVLTF.